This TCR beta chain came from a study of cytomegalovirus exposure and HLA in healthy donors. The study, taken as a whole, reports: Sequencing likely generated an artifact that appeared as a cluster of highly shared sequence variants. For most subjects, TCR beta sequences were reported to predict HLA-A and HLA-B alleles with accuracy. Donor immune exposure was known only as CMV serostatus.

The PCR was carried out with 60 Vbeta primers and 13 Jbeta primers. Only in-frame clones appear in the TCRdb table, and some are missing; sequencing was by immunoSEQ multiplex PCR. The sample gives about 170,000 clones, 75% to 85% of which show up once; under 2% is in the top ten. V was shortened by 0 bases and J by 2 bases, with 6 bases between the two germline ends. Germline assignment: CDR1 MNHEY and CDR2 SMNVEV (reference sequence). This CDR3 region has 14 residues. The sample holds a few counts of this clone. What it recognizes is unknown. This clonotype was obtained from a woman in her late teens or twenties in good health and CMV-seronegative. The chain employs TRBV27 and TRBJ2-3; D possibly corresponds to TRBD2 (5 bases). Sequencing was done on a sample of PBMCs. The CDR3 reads CASSLSLATDTQYF. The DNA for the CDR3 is TGTGCCAGCAGTTTATCCCTAGCCACAGATACGCAGTATTTT.